A selection of T cell receptor beta chains follows, all from one sample in a study of CD8+CD57+ T cells in acquired aplastic anemia. TCRdb called the reads again in MiXCR, with one record for every CDR3 protein. The data hold hundreds of thousands of distinct CDR3 sequences, with approximately 33% observed a single time. Material for sequencing was sorted CD4+, CD8+, or CD8+CD57+ T cells (not recorded which) from PBMCs. Every receptor here comes from a human donor with aplastic anemia. Both conserved end residues are part of each CDR3. D genes are given only for firm matches. Clone sizes are given selectively: once, few, many, or a class where the clone is expanded.

d_call j_call v_call clone_size cdr3_aa cdr3_nt
TRBD2 TRBJ2-3 TRBV28 . CASIPGTNTQYF TGTGCCAGCATCCCCGGGACTAATACGCAGTATTTT
. TRBJ1-6 TRBV19 many CASSPRELYNSPLHF TGTGCCAGTAGTCCCAGGGAACTCTATAATTCACCCCTCCACTTT
. TRBJ1-2 TRBV5-5 . CASSQDPAWGYTF TGTGCCAGCAGCCAAGATCCAGCCTGGGGCTACACCTTC
. TRBJ1-3 TRBV11-2 many CASSLGPVSSGNTIYF TGTGCCAGCAGTTTAGGTCCGGTGAGCTCTGGAAACACCATATATTTT
TRBD2 TRBJ2-2 TRBV19 . CASSKRLAGDGNTGELFF TGTGCCAGTAGTAAACGACTAGCGGGAGATGGAAACACCGGGGAGCTGTTTTTT
TRBD1 TRBJ1-2 TRBV12-3/TRBV12-4 . CASSLSRDRLMSYTF TGTGCCAGCAGTTTATCCCGGGACAGACTGATGAGCTACACCTTC
. TRBJ2-7 TRBV11-1 many CASSLAVLGPDYEQYF TGTGCCAGCAGCTTAGCGGTCTTGGGTCCGGACTACGAGCAGTACTTC
. TRBJ2-5 TRBV5-1 . CASSSLKGETQYF TGCGCCAGCAGCTCCCTCAAGGGGGAGACCCAGTACTTC
TRBD1 TRBJ1-5 TRBV20-1 many CSASTTGGNQPQHF TGCAGTGCTAGTACGACAGGGGGCAATCAGCCCCAGCATTTT
. TRBJ1-1 TRBV24-1 many CATSAQGFRNTEAFF TGTGCCACCAGTGCGCAAGGGTTTCGTAACACTGAAGCTTTCTTT
. TRBJ2-6 TRBV9 many CASSPFPGANVLTF TGTGCCAGCAGCCCCTTTCCTGGGGCCAACGTCCTGACTTTC
TRBD2 TRBJ2-7 TRBV7-6 many CASSPLGSGRGEQYF TGTGCCAGCAGCCCCCTGGGTAGCGGGAGGGGCGAGCAGTACTTC
. TRBJ1-3 TRBV2 few CASSVEFLTDSGNTIYF TGTGCCAGCAGTGTGGAGTTTTTGACGGACTCTGGAAACACCATATATTTT
TRBD1 TRBJ2-3 TRBV7-3 . CASSLEPGQETDTQYF TGTGCCAGCAGCCTAGAACCGGGACAGGAAACAGATACGCAGTATTTT
TRBD1 TRBJ1-4 TRBV20-1 many CSALDRELNEKLFF TGCAGTGCTCTTGACAGGGAACTTAATGAAAAACTGTTTTTT
TRBD1 TRBJ1-2 TRBV12-3/TRBV12-4 . CASRRRDSDYGYTF TGTGCCAGCAGACGCCGGGACAGTGACTATGGCTACACCTTC
. TRBJ1-4 TRBV27 . CASGLTLTTNEKLFF TGTGCCAGCGGCTTGACACTTACAACTAATGAAAAACTGTTTTTT
TRBD1 TRBJ2-1 TRBV24-1 few CATSGGPPGQGSMSHEQFF TGTGCCACCAGTGGGGGACCTCCGGGACAGGGTAGTATGAGTCATGAGCAGTTCTTC
TRBD1 TRBJ2-7 TRBV25-1 . CASSPGQRYEQYF TGTGCCAGCAGTCCGGGACAGCGCTACGAGCAGTACTTC
. TRBJ2-7 TRBV15 many CATSRASDRSEQYF TGTGCCACCAGCAGGGCTAGCGACCGGAGCGAGCAGTACTTC
TRBD2 TRBJ2-1 TRBV2 . CASSGPLLAGVSNEQFF TGTGCCAGCAGTGGACCCTTACTAGCGGGAGTCTCCAATGAGCAGTTCTTC
. TRBJ2-1 TRBV20-1 few CSARRSSEQFF TGCAGTGCCAGGAGGAGTTCTGAGCAGTTCTTC
TRBD1 TRBJ2-3 TRBV15 . CATSRDRGQGPDTQYF TGTGCCACCAGCAGAGATCGGGGACAGGGTCCAGATACGCAGTATTTT
. TRBJ1-2 TRBV5-6 . CASRLRDNSFNYGYTF TGTGCCAGCAGGTTGAGGGACAACTCTTTTAACTATGGCTACACCTTC
TRBD1 TRBJ2-7 TRBV24-1 . CATSGQDRAKDEQYF TGTGCCACCAGTGGTCAGGACAGGGCGAAGGACGAGCAGTACTTC
. TRBJ2-3 TRBV7-9 . CASSLDQRSTDTQYF TGTGCCAGCAGCTTAGACCAACGGAGCACAGATACGCAGTATTTT
. TRBJ1-3 TRBV11-2 once CASSLVGHFSGNTIYF TGTGCCAGCAGCTTAGTGGGCCACTTCTCTGGAAACACCATATATTTT
. TRBJ1-6 TRBV10-2 many CASSDPFGSPLHF TGCGCCAGCAGTGATCCCTTCGGTTCACCCCTCCACTTT
. TRBJ2-3 TRBV20-1 . CSARGDPQDTQYF TGCAGTGCTAGGGGGGACCCCCAAGATACGCAGTATTTT
. TRBJ2-7 TRBV10-2 many CATSTTEYEQYF TGCGCCACCAGCACGACAGAGTACGAGCAGTACTTC
. TRBJ1-5 TRBV2 many CASSRGGGNQPQHF TGTGCCAGCAGTCGGGGCGGAGGCAATCAGCCCCAGCATTTT
. TRBJ1-1 TRBV7-8 many CASSLVSGNTEAFF TGTGCCAGCAGCCTTGTTTCTGGGAACACTGAAGCTTTCTTT
. TRBJ2-1 TRBV19 . CASSIDDRGVYLPYNEQFF TGTGCCAGTAGTATAGATGACAGAGGGGTCTACCTGCCCTACAATGAGCAGTTCTTC
. TRBJ1-2 TRBV24-1 many CATSDIGRNYGYTF TGTGCCACCAGTGATATCGGCAGGAACTATGGCTACACCTTC
TRBD1 TRBJ1-2 TRBV11-1 many CASSLVPTGSNYGYTF TGTGCCAGCAGCTTAGTCCCGACAGGGTCTAACTATGGCTACACCTTC
. TRBJ2-6 TRBV9 many CASSAQGPGANVLTF TGTGCCAGCAGCGCACAGGGACCTGGGGCCAACGTCCTGACTTTC
TRBD1 TRBJ1-4 TRBV29-1 many CSVLPGQGNEKLFF TGCAGCGTTTTGCCGGGACAGGGTAATGAAAAACTGTTTTTT
. TRBJ2-1 TRBV25-1 few CASSSTGTGEQFF TGTGCCAGCAGCTCGACCGGGACCGGAGAGCAGTTCTTC
. TRBJ2-7 TRBV2 . CAKSRQGFFYEQYF TGTGCCAAAAGCCGGCAGGGTTTTTTCTACGAGCAGTACTTC
. TRBJ1-1 TRBV29-1 many CSVSTGTTEAFF TGCAGCGTTTCCACAGGGACCACTGAAGCTTTCTTT
. TRBJ2-1 TRBV12-3/TRBV12-4 few CASSLLAGHNAYNEQFF TGTGCCAGCAGTTTATTGGCAGGACACAACGCCTACAATGAGCAGTTCTTC
TRBD2 TRBJ2-1 TRBV20-1 few CSARDIGTSGSSEQFF TGCAGTGCTAGAGACATTGGGACTAGCGGGAGTTCTGAGCAGTTCTTC
. TRBJ2-1 TRBV30 . CASDLGSYNEQFF TGTGCATCGGACCTGGGGTCCTACAATGAGCAGTTCTTC
. TRBJ2-2 TRBV24-1 many CATPGASRTGELFF TGTGCCACGCCGGGGGCTAGTAGGACCGGGGAGCTGTTTTTT
. TRBJ1-2 TRBV9 . CACSLDTGFYGYTF TGTGCCTGCAGCCTGGATACAGGGTTCTATGGCTACACCTTC
TRBD1 TRBJ2-7 TRBV24-1 many CATSDPPGQGSDEQYF TGTGCCACCAGTGATCCTCCGGGACAGGGGAGCGACGAGCAGTACTTC
TRBD1 TRBJ1-2 TRBV29-1 . CSVEGQNYGYTF TGCAGCGTGGAGGGACAGAACTATGGCTACACCTTC
. TRBJ1-5 TRBV11-2 many CASSFTGISNQPQHF TGTGCCAGCAGCTTCACAGGGATCAGCAATCAGCCCCAGCATTTT
TRBD2 TRBJ2-5 TRBV12-3/TRBV12-4 . CASSIGSGGRGETQYF TGTGCCAGCAGTATAGGTAGCGGGGGCAGAGGAGAGACCCAGTACTTC
. TRBJ2-5 TRBV20-1 few CSLYFTAQETQYF TGCAGCCTCTATTTTACAGCCCAAGAGACCCAGTACTTC
. TRBJ1-2 TRBV7-8 . CASSFTSESYGYTF TGTGCCAGCAGCTTCACCAGTGAAAGCTATGGCTACACCTTC
TRBD1 TRBJ2-5 TRBV12-3/TRBV12-4 . CASSPLVTGGLETQYF TGTGCCAGCAGTCCCCTCGTGACAGGGGGCTTGGAGACCCAGTACTTC
TRBD1 TRBJ1-5 TRBV20-1 many CSARGQGVQPQHF TGCAGTGCAAGAGGACAGGGGGTTCAGCCCCAGCATTTT
TRBD1 TRBJ1-2 TRBV7-9 many CASSSTGKDYGYTF TGTGCCAGCAGCTCGACAGGGAAGGACTATGGCTACACCTTC
TRBD1 TRBJ1-2 TRBV7-9 many CASSPQDRANYGYTF TGTGCCAGCAGCCCGCAGGACAGGGCGAACTATGGCTACACCTTC